This passage covers 23 T cell receptor beta chains from one sample sequenced in a study of blood T cell repertoires in COVID-19. Clones were read by immunoSEQ multiplex PCR, and TCRdb kept only the in-frame ones, dropping some. The sample holds some 180,000 clones, about 70% seen once. Input material: peripheral blood. The source of these receptors is a woman between 45 and 65 years old with active or convalescent COVID-19.

The gene calls are TRBV7-8 and TRBJ1-1; 8 bases match TRBD1. The CDR3 has 14 residues. V dropped 5 bases and J dropped 4; count of bases not matched to a gene: 6. Looked up from germline, CDR1 is SGHVS and CDR2 is FQNEAQ. DNA for the CDR3: TGTGCCAGCAGCCGACAGGGGAGCACCACTGAAGCTTTCTTT. As protein: CASSRQGSTTEAFF.

The chain couples TRBV4-2 to TRBJ1-6; D is uncertain. This CDR3 has 19 residues. CDR1 LGHNA and CDR2 YNFKEQ come from the germline V gene. Between the trimmed V and J ends, which lost 3 bases and 0 bases, there was a span of 18 bases. CDR3 residues: CASSQSMGRSPSYNSPLHF. The CDR3 DNA reads as TGTGCCAGCAGCCAGAGTATGGGGAGGTCGCCCTCCTATAATTCACCCCTCCACTTT.

V and J are TRBV4-3 and TRBJ2-5; a weak D match, TRBD2 (5 bases). With 3 bases removed from V and 7 bases from J, the gap between germline ends came to 12 bases. The CDR3 spans 13 residues. Germline V gene lookup returns CDR1 LGHNA and CDR2 YSLEER. The CDR3 sequence: CASSQRARGTQYF. In nucleotides, the CDR3 is TGCGCCAGCAGCCAGCGGGCCCGGGGGACCCAGTACTTC.

The chain recombines TRBV11-3 with TRBJ2-1; maybe TRBD1 (5 bases). Trimming stripped 5 bases from V and 7 bases from J, with 12 bases between. The V gene's germline CDR1 is SGHNT and CDR2 YENEEA. This CDR3 comprises 13 residues. The CDR3 DNA is TGTGCCAGCAGCCCTATGGGGCGGAATGAGCAGTTCTTC. This encodes CASSPMGRNEQFF.

The chain has TRBV6-4 and TRBJ1-2; no clear D. V shed 2 bases and J shed 6 bases, with 10 bases lying between them. The CDR3 spans 13 residues. CDR1 is MRHNA, CDR2 SNTAGT, per germline. The CDR3 protein is CASSDTTNDGYTF. The CDR3 bases are TGTGCCAGCAGTGACACGACAAATGATGGCTACACCTTC.

In DNA form, the CDR3 reads TGTGCCAGCAGTAACAGGGGAATGAACACTGAAGCTTTCTTT. It translates to CASSNRGMNTEAFF. V and J are TRBV2 and TRBJ1-1; the match to TRBD1 covers 7 bases. The J segment lost 0 bases and the V segment lost 5 bases, leaving 3 bases of the junction unmatched. Germline CDR1 reads SNHLY; CDR2 reads FYNNEI. The CDR3 spans 14 residues.

The chain joins TRBV6-5 to TRBJ2-2; TRBD1 matches 9 bases. In germline, CDR1 is MNHEY, CDR2 SVGAGI. This CDR3 comprises 14 residues. V trimming: 6 bases; J trimming: 7 bases; junction bases outside the gene matches: 6. CDR3 in amino acids: CASRAGTGIGELFF. CDR3 bases: TGTGCCAGCAGGGCCGGGACAGGGATCGGGGAGCTGTTTTTT.

The rearrangement uses TRBV28 and TRBJ1-3; D unclear. CDR3 length: 13 amino acids. Germline CDR1 and CDR2: MDHEN and SYDVKM. Trimming removed 7 bases from V and 0 bases from J, with 7 bases in between. The CDR3 loop is CASIHSSGNTIYF. CDR3 DNA sequence: TGTGCCAGCATTCACAGCTCTGGAAACACCATATATTTT.

The chain joins TRBV5-4 to TRBJ2-5; D remains unclear. Germline assignment: CDR1 SGHNT and CDR2 YYREEE (reference sequence). The V gene lost 4 bases and the J gene lost 5 bases, with 12 bases spanning the gap. There are 13 residues in the CDR3. The CDR3 nucleotides are TGTGCCAGCAGCCTCAGTGCGGAGGAGACCCAGTACTTC. As protein: CASSLSAEETQYF.

V is TRBV7-3 and J is TRBJ1-2; 9 nucleotides match TRBD1. The V segment lost 2 bases and the J segment 5 bases; nucleotides outside the gene matches: 12. The CDR3 is 17 amino acids. The germline gives CDR1 SGHTA, CDR2 FQGTGA. CDR3 residues: CASSLRRPGQGGYGYTF. The CDR3 nucleotides read TGTGCCAGCAGCTTACGCCGACCGGGACAGGGTGGATATGGCTACACCTTC.

This chain connects TRBV3-1 (or the pseudogene TRBV3-2) to TRBJ1-6; perhaps TRBD1 as D (5 bases). The CDR3 is 14 amino acids. The V end was cut by 2 bases, the J end by 10 bases, with 12 bases between. The germline gives CDR1 LGHDT, CDR2 YNNKEL (reference sequence). This CDR3 is CASSQSGGDSPLHF. The CDR3 DNA sequence: TGTGCCAGCAGCCAATCAGGAGGGGACTCACCCCTCCACTTT.

V usage is TRBV25-1 and J usage is TRBJ2-3; tentative D call: TRBD1 (5 bases). The CDR3 runs to 16 residues. Germline assignment: CDR1 MGHDK and CDR2 SYGVNS. With 3 bases removed from V and 0 bases from J, the gap between germline ends came to 13 bases. In DNA form, the CDR3 reads TGTGCCAGCAGTGACCTTAGGACAAGGAGCACAGATACGCAGTATTTT. This codes for CASSDLRTRSTDTQYF. Variable domain in full (rest from reference TRBV25-1 and TRBJ2-3): EADIYQTPRYLVIGTGKKITLECSQTMGHDKMYWYQQDPGMELHLIHYSYGVNSTEKGDLSSESTVSRIRTEHFPLTLESARPSHTSQYLCASSDLRTRSTDTQYFGPGTRLTVL.

The genes are TRBV24-1 and TRBJ2-3; 8 bases match TRBD2. The V and J ends lost 7 bases and 3 bases, in that order; junction bases with no gene match: 2. From germline, CDR1 is KGHDR and CDR2 SFDVKD. The CDR3 length is 13 residues. CDR3 sequence: CATRAGATDTQYF. CDR3 DNA: TGTGCCACCAGAGCGGGAGCTACAGATACGCAGTATTTT.

The chain is built from TRBV2 and TRBJ1-5, with D hard to call. Germline V CDR1 and CDR2: SNHLY, FYNNEI. The CDR3 is made up of 15 amino acids. The V gene lost 6 bases and the J gene lost 0 bases, with 12 bases spanning the gap. The CDR3 coding sequence is TGTGCCAGCAGGGAGGACGCATATAGCAATCAGCCCCAGCATTTT. Translating gives CASREDAYSNQPQHF.

V gene TRBV5-8 combines with J gene TRBJ2-3; 10 nucleotides line up with TRBD2. V lost 0 bases to trimming and J lost 3 bases; unmatched junction nucleotides: 4. The CDR3 spans 16 residues. Germline CDR1 SGHTS, CDR2 YDEGEE. This CDR3 is CASSLGLAGETDTQYF. In nucleotides, the CDR3 is TGTGCCAGCAGCTTGGGGCTAGCGGGAGAAACAGATACGCAGTATTTT.

The gene calls are TRBV5-1 and TRBJ1-3, with 7 nucleotides matching TRBD1. With 4 bases clipped from V and 2 bases from J, the junction kept 12 bases outside the gene matches. CDR3 length: 17 amino acids. In germline, CDR1 is SGHRS, CDR2 YFSETQ. CDR3 DNA sequence: TGCGCCAGCAGCCCAGGAGTGGTAACAGGGGCTGGAAACACCATATATTTT. Its protein product is CASSPGVVTGAGNTIYF.

This chain connects TRBV18 to TRBJ2-2; 7 bases align to TRBD2. The CDR3 is 16 amino acids. The V and J ends lost 0 bases and 4 bases, in that order; junction bases with no gene match: 5. Germline V gives CDR1 KGHSH, CDR2 LQKENI. CDR3 residues: CASSPPVGGTTGELFF. The CDR3 DNA reads as TGTGCCAGCTCACCACCAGTCGGGGGGACCACCGGGGAGCTGTTTTTT.

The V call is TRBV19, the J call TRBJ1-2, with D unresolved. The V end was cut by 3 bases, the J end by 4 bases, with 12 bases between. Germline values: CDR1 LNHDA, CDR2 SQIVND (reference sequence). This CDR3 has 14 residues. The CDR3 reads CASSIPGLSYGYTF. In nucleotides, the CDR3 is TGTGCCAGTAGTATCCCCGGACTCAGCTATGGCTACACCTTC.

This clone turned up a few times. The V gene is TRBV6-5, the J gene TRBJ2-2, with D hard to call. The CDR3 has 14 residues. V lost 5 bases, J lost 1 base, and 8 bases lay in between. Germline V gives CDR1 MNHEY, CDR2 SVGAGI. The CDR3 coding sequence is TGTGCCAGCAGTCTTAGATTGAACACCGGGGAGCTGTTTTTT. This codes for CASSLRLNTGELFF.

The chain couples TRBV7-3 to TRBJ1-2, with D tentatively TRBD1 (6 bases). Between the trimmed V and J ends, which lost 5 bases and 6 bases, there was a span of 19 bases. The CDR3 spans 15 residues. Per germline, CDR1 SGHTA and CDR2 FQGTGA. The CDR3 is CASSPSAAGADGYTF. CDR3 coding DNA: TGTGCCAGCAGCCCCTCGGCGGCAGGGGCGGATGGCTACACCTTC.

This clone has just one count. The chain employs TRBV3-1 (or the pseudogene TRBV3-2) and TRBJ2-5; no clear D. The V gene lost 1 base and the J gene lost 5 bases, with 14 bases spanning the gap. Germline CDR1 LGHDT, CDR2 YNNKEL (reference sequence). CDR3 length: 15 amino acids. The DNA of the CDR3 is TGTGCCAGCAGCCAAGGACTGCTGAGGATGGAGACCCAGTACTTC. This gives the protein CASSQGLLRMETQYF.

The chain is built from TRBV19 and TRBJ1-1; tentative D call: TRBD1 (5 bases). CDR1 and CDR2 from the germline V gene are LNHDA and SQIVND (reference sequence). The CDR3 consists of 14 residues. Trimming removed 5 bases at V and 4 bases at J, with 14 bases between. CDR3 sequence: CASSPGVGGTEAFF. DNA for the CDR3: TGTGCCAGTAGTCCGGGGGTCGGTGGCACTGAAGCTTTCTTT.

The gene calls are TRBV5-6 and TRBJ2-7, with D perhaps matching TRBD2 (5 bases). The CDR3 consists of 17 residues. V was trimmed by 0 bases and J by 0 bases, leaving 16 bases between them. Germline V gives CDR1 SGHDT, CDR2 YYEEEE. The CDR3 here is CASSLGEGSLDSYEQYF. The CDR3 DNA follows: TGTGCCAGCAGCTTGGGCGAGGGTTCCCTTGACTCCTACGAGCAGTACTTC.